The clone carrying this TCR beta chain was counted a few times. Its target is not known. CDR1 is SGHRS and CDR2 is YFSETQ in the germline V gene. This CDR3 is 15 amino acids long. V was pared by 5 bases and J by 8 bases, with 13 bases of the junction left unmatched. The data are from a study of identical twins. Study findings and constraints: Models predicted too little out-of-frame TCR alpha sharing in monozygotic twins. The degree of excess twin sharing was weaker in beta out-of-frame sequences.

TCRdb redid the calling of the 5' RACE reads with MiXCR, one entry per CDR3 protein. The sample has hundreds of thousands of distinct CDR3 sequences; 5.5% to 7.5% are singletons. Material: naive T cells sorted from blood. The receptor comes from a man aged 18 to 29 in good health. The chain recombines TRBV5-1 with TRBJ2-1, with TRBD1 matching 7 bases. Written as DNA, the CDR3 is TGCGCCAGCAGGTTTACCGGGACAGAGCACGATGAGCAGTTCTTC. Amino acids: CASRFTGTEHDEQFF.